The sequence of this TCR beta chain was determined in a study of T cells in Graves' hyperthyroidism and ophthalmopathy. At the level of the study: Blood from the periphery was taken at initial diagnosis, before any treatment. Overall study results and limits: Ophthalmopathy and stable hyperthyroidism were told apart by a 13 V-J model.

CDR3 length: 19 residues. Trimming shortened V by 1 base and J by 0 bases, and 22 bases separated the two germline ends. The germline gives CDR1 SQVTM, CDR2 ANQGSEA. RNA transcripts gave rise to amplified TCR beta CDR3 regions. The TCR CDR3 first-round RT-PCR relied on the HTBI primer set. TCRdb redid the calling of the multiplex PCR reads with MiXCR, one entry per CDR3 protein. Of roughly 600,000 distinct CDR3 sequences in the sample, 13% to 15% are singletons; the top ten hold roughly an eighth. With regard to this clonotype: Its antigen is currently unknown. This may stem from a read error, because a much larger clone lies one nucleotide away.

Sequencing was carried out using blood. V gene TRBV29-1 combines with J gene TRBJ2-4; D is possibly TRBD1 or TRBD2 (5 bases each). The sequence derives from a woman in her fifties or sixties with Graves' ophthalmopathy. CDR3 DNA sequence: TGCAGCGTTGAAGGAGGGGCCAAAGGGACCCAATTAGCCAAAAACATTCAGTACTTC. Translating it yields CSVEGGAKGTQLAKNIQYF. Variable domain in full (rest from reference TRBV29-1 and TRBJ2-4): SAVISQKPSRDICQRGTSLTIQCQVDSQVTMMFWYRQQPGQSLTLIATANQGSEATYESGFVIDKFPISRPNLTFSTLTVSNMSPEDSSIYLCSVEGGAKGTQLAKNIQYFGAGTRLSVL.